This T cell receptor beta chain comes out of a study of identical twins. Study-level findings and limits: Insertions were reduced in abundant cord blood beta clonotypes but not in memory repertoires. The analysis was cross-sectional rather than longitudinal within donors.

For this clonotype: Its specificity is unknown.

The CDR3 has 15 residues. CDR1 and CDR2 from the germline V gene are SNHLY and FYNNEI. Losses at the gene ends were 6 bases for V and 0 bases for J; bases not matched to a gene: 4. TCRdb redid the calling of the 5' RACE reads with MiXCR, one entry per CDR3 protein. The sample lists 500,000 to 600,000 distinct CDR3 sequences; roughly 21% were seen once. These same data were also listed under a study on T cells expressing NK-cell markers. That study reports: Most of the eight sequenced donors were classified as HCMV-seropositive, and one was classified as seronegative.

Sequenced: CD4+ T cells sorted from blood. This chain joins TRBV2 and TRBJ2-1; 8 bases are a match to TRBD1. The source of this sequence is a woman aged 18-30 years in good health. The CDR3 DNA sequence: TGTGCCAGCAGGGGGACAGGAAGCTCCTACAATGAGCAGTTCTTC. Translated: CASRGTGSSYNEQFF.